This section outlines one T cell receptor (beta chain) sequence together with its context. Its antigen is as yet unknown. This record comes from a study of shared clonotypes between healthy human individuals. Clones were sequenced by immunoSEQ multiplex PCR, and TCRdb holds only the in-frame ones, with some missing. The table includes a few million clones, 80% to 95% detected once. The CDR3 is 15 residues long. V was shortened by 7 bases and J by 0 bases, with 13 bases between the two germline ends. The V gene's germline CDR1 is MDHEN and CDR2 SYDVKM. Overall study findings and caveats: Among donors, sharing of clonotypes was expected to be affected by sequencing depth.

Sequencing was done on a sample of naive CD4+ T cells from PBMCs. Described subset: CD45RA+ positively selected. This clonotype was obtained from a man younger than 35 in good health. Some clones in this sample may be carry-over from other donors' samples. This rearrangement joins TRBV28 to TRBJ1-3; the D gene is possibly TRBD1 (5 bases). CDR3: CASTGGGSSGNTIYF. The CDR3 DNA reads TGTGCCAGCACGGGGGGTGGGAGCTCTGGAAACACCATATATTTT.